This is a list of T cell receptor beta chains from one sample in a study of T cell repertoires in cytomegalovirus infection. Which antigens these TCRs recognize remains unknown. Via MiXCR, TCRdb re-called the reads, giving one row per CDR3 protein. This table has nearly 700,000 distinct CDR3 sequences, roughly 30% appearing once. The material sequenced was cultured PBMCs, taken from culture after CMV antigen stimulation. The receptor source for this set is a human donor in good health (CMV status not recorded). Some clones in this sample may be carry-over from other donors' samples. Both conserved end residues are trimmed from each CDR3. Clone sizes are given selectively: once, few, many, or a class where the clone is expanded.

CDR3,size,V
ASSPTSGGAETQY,NA,TRBV6-1
ASSPRLAGPNTDTQY,many,TRBV7-2
ASSLGNGGQETQY,NA,TRBV7-2
ASSEGGYYSNQPQH,NA,TRBV6-1
SVAQGTSGYQETQY,NA,TRBV29-1
SAGWGRTDTQY,few,TRBV29-1
ASSFGRGEQY,few,TRBV28
ASSQEPDRLEQY,NA,TRBV23-1
SARRDGSYEQY,NA,TRBV20-1
ASSQADNPYGYT,NA,TRBV4-1
ASSQGVRGPYNEQF,NA,TRBV4-3
SVTYGLGEQY,NA,TRBV29-1
ASSQRVIQGPGELF,few,TRBV7-9
ASSEIAGDSYEQY,NA,TRBV7-2
ASSPPDRVGQPQH,NA,TRBV18
ASRPGPYEQY,NA,TRBV6-2/TRBV6-3
ASNGFSYNEQF,few,TRBV6-2/TRBV6-3
ASGTDGGIQY,few,TRBV2
ASSLGGAIEKLF,NA,TRBV7-2
SARISGVTGSPLH,NA,TRBV20-1
ASAAASGGVEN,NA,TRBV5-1
ASSNSKSEQF,NA,TRBV7-9
AISESMVSNQPQH,NA,TRBV10-3
ASGRNTQY,NA,TRBV6-1